These T cell receptor beta chains were read from a single sample in a study of blood T cell repertoires in COVID-19. Clones were sequenced by immunoSEQ multiplex PCR, and TCRdb holds only the in-frame ones, with some missing. The sample lists a few hundred thousand clones; around 83% were seen once. The specimen sequenced was peripheral blood. These TCRs come from a man under 40 who had recovered from COVID-19. The CDR3 runs from the conserved cysteine through the conserved F or W. Fields, in order: J gene, clone size, D gene, V gene, CDR3 DNA, CDR3 protein. D genes are given only for firm matches. Clone size is shown for a subset of rows, as once, few, many or a class of expanded clone.

TRBJ2-7 | once | TRBD2 | TRBV4-1 | TGCGCCAGCAGCCCCCTCGGGGCGGGGGGGAATTTCTACGAGCAGTACTTC | CASSPLGAGGNFYEQYF
TRBJ1-2 | . | TRBD1 | TRBV19 | TGTGCCAGTAGTTTGACAGGGAACTATGGCTACACCTTC | CASSLTGNYGYTF
TRBJ2-3 | . | TRBD1 | TRBV9 | TGTGCCAGCAGCCCCACAGGGGGCCGAGGAGATACGCAGTATTTT | CASSPTGGRGDTQYF
TRBJ1-3 | . | . | TRBV13 | TGTGCCAGCAGCTTAAGAGCGCGCTCTGGAAACACCATATATTTT | CASSLRARSGNTIYF
TRBJ1-5 | once | TRBD1 | TRBV19 | TGTGCCAGTAGTGCACAGGGGGCGTATAGCAATCAGCCCCAGCATTTT | CASSAQGAYSNQPQHF
TRBJ2-6 | . | . | TRBV7-3 | TGTGCCAGCAGCTCCTACAGGGGAGGCGCCGGGGCCAACGTCCTGACTTTC | CASSSYRGGAGANVLTF
TRBJ1-5 | . | . | TRBV2 | TGTGCCAGCAGTGAGGTCAGTAGCAATCAGCCCCAGCATTTT | CASSEVSSNQPQHF
TRBJ2-5 | . | TRBD2 | TRBV7-3 | TGTGCCAGCAGCTTAAACGGGGGGGCCATGGAGACCCAGTACTTC | CASSLNGGAMETQYF
TRBJ2-7 | . | . | TRBV9 | TGTGCCAGCAGCGCACTCGCAACGGGGGGCTCCGAGCAGTACTTC | CASSALATGGSEQYF
TRBJ2-7 | . | TRBD1 | TRBV18 | TGTGCCAGCTCACCACCCGGCAGGGGGTACTACGAGCAGTACTTC | CASSPPGRGYYEQYF
TRBJ1-1 | . | . | TRBV19 | TGTGCCAGTACCGGGTTTGGCGCGAACACTGAAGCTTTCTTT | CASTGFGANTEAFF
TRBJ1-6 | . | . | TRBV19 | TGTGCCAGTAGGGAGGACTGGAATTCACCCCTCCACTTT | CASREDWNSPLHF
TRBJ2-5 | . | TRBD2 | TRBV9 | TGTGCCAGCAGCGTAGCGGCGGGGGGGCCGGAGACCCAGTACTTC | CASSVAAGGPETQYF
TRBJ2-5 | few | TRBD2 | TRBV7-8 | TGTGCCAGCAGCTCCCGCCGTAGGACTAGCGGGTCCGAAGAGACCCAGTACTTC | CASSSRRRTSGSEETQYF
TRBJ2-2 | . | TRBD2 | TRBV11-1 | TGTGCCAGCAGCCCCAAGGGCCGGGGGGGCGGCGGGGAGCTGTTTTTT | CASSPKGRGGGGELFF
TRBJ1-1 | . | . | TRBV10-3 | TGTGCCACCTTAGACAGGTTGGGCACTGAAGCTTTCTTT | CATLDRLGTEAFF
TRBJ1-1 | once | TRBD1 | TRBV18 | TGTGCCAGCTCGCCCGGGACAGGGGGCTGGGGCACTGAAGCTTTCTTT | CASSPGTGGWGTEAFF
TRBJ2-3 | . | TRBD2 | TRBV5-4 | TGTGCCAGCAGCCCGGCCCAGTTGCGGGGGGTGGGAGATACGCAGTATTTT | CASSPAQLRGVGDTQYF
TRBJ2-1 | . | . | TRBV20-1 | TGCAGTGCTAGAGTCCTCAATGAGCAGTTCTTC | CSARVLNEQFF
TRBJ2-5 | . | . | TRBV28 | TGTGCCAGCACTCCTGGGGGCAGGCAAGAGACCCAGTACTTC | CASTPGGRQETQYF
TRBJ2-3 | . | TRBD1 | TRBV7-8 | TGTGCCAGCAGCTTCCGGGACAGGTATACAGATACGCAGTATTTT | CASSFRDRYTDTQYF
TRBJ1-2 | once | TRBD1 | TRBV29-1 | TGCAGCGTAGGGGGCGCGGAAGGCTACACCTTC | CSVGGAEGYTF
TRBJ2-7 | . | . | TRBV5-5 | TGTGCCAGCAGCTCGGGACTGAAGACCTACGAGCAGTACTTC | CASSSGLKTYEQYF
TRBJ1-1 | . | . | TRBV4-1 | TGCGCCAGCAGCCAAGATCGAACACAGGCCACTGAAGCTTTCTTT | CASSQDRTQATEAFF
TRBJ2-3 | . | TRBD2 | TRBV6-1 | TGTGCCAGCAGTGAAGTCCTAGCGGGGGTGTTTGCGGATACGCAGTATTTT | CASSEVLAGVFADTQYF
TRBJ2-3 | . | . | TRBV28 | TGTGCCAGCAGTTTAACCAAGCGGGGCACAGATACGCAGTATTTT | CASSLTKRGTDTQYF
TRBJ2-5 | . | . | TRBV18 | TGTGCCAGCTCACCACCGGCTGGGGCGGAGACCCAGTACTTC | CASSPPAGAETQYF
TRBJ1-2 | . | TRBD1 | TRBV9 | TGTGCCAGCAGCGAGGGGACAGGGAGTCCTGGCTACACCTTC | CASSEGTGSPGYTF
TRBJ2-3 | . | . | TRBV18 | TGTGCCAGCTCACCACCGGTAGCAGCCACCACAGATACGCAGTATTTT | CASSPPVAATTDTQYF
TRBJ2-2 | . | TRBD2 | TRBV29-1 | TGCAGCGTTGTTTCTAGCGGGGTGGACACCGGGGAGCTGTTTTTT | CSVVSSGVDTGELFF
TRBJ1-1 | . | . | TRBV5-5 | TGTGCCAGCAGCTTGGAAGGTTCGAGAGGCACTGAAGCTTTCTTT | CASSLEGSRGTEAFF
TRBJ1-6 | . | . | TRBV10-3 | TGTGCCATCAGTCCGCAGGGCCCTAATTCACCCCTCCACTTT | CAISPQGPNSPLHF
TRBJ2-1 | . | TRBD2 | TRBV5-1 | TGCGCCAGCAGCTTGAGCGGGGCCGGCAATGAGCAGTTCTTC | CASSLSGAGNEQFF